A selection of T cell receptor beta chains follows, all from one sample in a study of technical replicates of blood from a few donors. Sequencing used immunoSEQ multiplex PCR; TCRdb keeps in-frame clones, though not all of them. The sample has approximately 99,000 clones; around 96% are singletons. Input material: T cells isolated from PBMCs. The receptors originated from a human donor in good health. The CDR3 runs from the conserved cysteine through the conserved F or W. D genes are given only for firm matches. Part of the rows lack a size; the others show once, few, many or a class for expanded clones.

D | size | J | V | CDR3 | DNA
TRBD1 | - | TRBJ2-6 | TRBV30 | CAWTGTVGANVLTF | TGTGCCTGGACTGGGACAGTTGGGGCCAACGTCCTGACTTTC
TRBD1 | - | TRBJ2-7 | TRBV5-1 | CASSSQGSSSYEQYF | TGCGCCAGCAGCTCACAGGGGTCCAGCTCCTACGAGCAGTACTTC
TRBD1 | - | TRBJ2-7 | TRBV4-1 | CASSPQGSGTGSYYEQYF | TGCGCCAGCAGCCCCCAAGGATCCGGGACAGGGAGTTACTACGAGCAGTACTTC
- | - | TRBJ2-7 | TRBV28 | CASSLLRTGYYEQYF | TGTGCCAGCAGTTTACTCAGGACGGGGTATTACGAGCAGTACTTC
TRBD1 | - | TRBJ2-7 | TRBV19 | CASIVDRASYEQYF | TGTGCCAGTATTGTGGACAGGGCCTCCTACGAGCAGTACTTC
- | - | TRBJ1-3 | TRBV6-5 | CASSISVSGNTIYF | TGTGCCAGCAGTATTTCAGTCTCTGGAAACACCATATATTTT
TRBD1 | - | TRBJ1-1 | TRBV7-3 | CASSEDRENTEAFF | TGTGCCAGCAGCGAAGACAGGGAGAACACTGAAGCTTTCTTT
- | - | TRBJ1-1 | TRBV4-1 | CASSLGRTEAFF | TGCGCCAGCAGCCTGGGGAGGACTGAAGCTTTCTTT
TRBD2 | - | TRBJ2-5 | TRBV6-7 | CASYRTSGQGTETQYF | TGTGCCAGCTATCGGACTAGCGGGCAAGGAACGGAGACCCAGTACTTC
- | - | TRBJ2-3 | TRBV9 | CASSVVLGQYTDTQYF | TGTGCCAGCAGCGTAGTTTTAGGACAGTACACAGATACGCAGTATTTT
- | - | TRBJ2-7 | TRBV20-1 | CSASLSYEQYF | TGCAGTGCTAGTCTTTCTTACGAGCAGTACTTC
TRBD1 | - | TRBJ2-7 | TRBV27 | CASSGTAPYEQYF | TGTGCCAGCAGCGGGACAGCCCCGTACGAGCAGTACTTC
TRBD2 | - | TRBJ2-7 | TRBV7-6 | CASSFITSGEQYF | TGTGCCAGCAGCTTTATAACTAGCGGCGAGCAGTACTTC
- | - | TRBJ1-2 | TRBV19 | CASSRTGGDYGYTF | TGTGCCAGTAGTCGGACGGGGGGGGATTATGGCTACACCTTC
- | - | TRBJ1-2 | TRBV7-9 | CASSLGGNGYTF | TGTGCCAGCAGCCTAGGAGGGAATGGCTACACCTTC
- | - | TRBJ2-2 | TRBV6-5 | CASSQGYANTGELFF | TGTGCCAGCAGTCAGGGATACGCGAACACCGGGGAGCTGTTTTTT
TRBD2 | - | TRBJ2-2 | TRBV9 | CASSVARLAGGNTGELFF | TGTGCCAGCAGCGTAGCTCGTTTGGCGGGAGGGAACACCGGGGAGCTGTTTTTT
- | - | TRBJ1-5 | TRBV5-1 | CASSLNTAPNQPQHF | TGCGCCAGCAGCTTGAATACAGCCCCAAATCAGCCCCAGCATTTT
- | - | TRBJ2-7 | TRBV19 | CASSITGNTYEQYF | TGTGCCAGTAGTATAACAGGGAACACCTACGAGCAGTACTTC
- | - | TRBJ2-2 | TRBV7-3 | CASSTTFSGTGELFF | TGTGCCAGCAGCACTACTTTTTCGGGGACCGGGGAGCTGTTTTTT
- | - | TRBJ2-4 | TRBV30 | CAWSVPVGGILAKNIQYF | TGTGCCTGGAGTGTACCGGTCGGCGGGATACTAGCCAAAAACATTCAGTACTTC
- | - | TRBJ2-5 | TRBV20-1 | CSAETPSAQYF | TGCAGTGCTGAGACTCCGTCTGCCCAGTACTTC
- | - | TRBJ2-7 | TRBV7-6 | CASSSRHSYEQYF | TGTGCCAGCAGCTCGAGGCACTCCTACGAGCAGTACTTC
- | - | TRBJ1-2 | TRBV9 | CASSVEGDLDYGYTF | TGTGCCAGCAGCGTAGAAGGGGATCTTGACTATGGCTACACCTTC
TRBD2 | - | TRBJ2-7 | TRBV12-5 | CASGLVRAGYYEQYF | TGTGCTAGTGGTTTGGTTCGAGCGGGGTACTACGAGCAGTACTTC
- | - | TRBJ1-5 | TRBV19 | CASSTDRRPGGNQPQHF | TGTGCCAGTAGTACAGACAGGAGGCCGGGGGGCAATCAGCCCCAGCATTTT
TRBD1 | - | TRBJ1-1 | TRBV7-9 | CASRRGGLRTEAFF | TGTGCCAGCAGACGAGGGGGCTTGAGGACTGAAGCTTTCTTT
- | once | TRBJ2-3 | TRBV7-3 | CASSLGGTVTDTQYF | TGTGCCAGCAGCTTAGGAGGAACTGTCACAGATACGCAGTATTTT
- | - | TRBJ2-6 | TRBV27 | CASSFTGSVLTF | TGTGCCAGCAGTTTTACTGGGAGCGTCCTGACTTTC
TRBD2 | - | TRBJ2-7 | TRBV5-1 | CASSLGTSGVSYEQYF | TGCGCCAGCAGCTTGGGGACTAGCGGGGTTTCCTACGAGCAGTACTTC
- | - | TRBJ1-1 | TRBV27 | CASSRWTASGTEAFF | TGTGCCAGCAGTCGGTGGACCGCTTCGGGGACTGAAGCTTTCTTT
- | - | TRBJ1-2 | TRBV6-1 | CASSSFRTANYGYTF | TGTGCCAGCAGTTCCTTTCGGACAGCTAACTATGGCTACACCTTC
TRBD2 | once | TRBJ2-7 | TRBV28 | CASSLDLAGGPYEQYF | TGTGCCAGCAGTTTGGATCTAGCGGGAGGGCCCTACGAGCAGTACTTC
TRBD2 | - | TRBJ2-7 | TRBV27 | CASSLSAGVLSYEQYF | TGTGCCAGCAGTTTATCGGCGGGAGTATTATCCTACGAGCAGTACTTC
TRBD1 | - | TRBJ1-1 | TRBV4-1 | CASSPRQGNTEAFF | TGCGCCAGCAGCCCTCGACAGGGGAACACTGAAGCTTTCTTT
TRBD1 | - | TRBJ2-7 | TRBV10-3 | CAIKGQGAGEQYF | TGTGCCATCAAGGGACAGGGGGCTGGTGAGCAGTACTTC
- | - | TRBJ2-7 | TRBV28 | CASSFPSYEQYF | TGTGCCAGCAGTTTTCCTTCCTACGAGCAGTACTTC
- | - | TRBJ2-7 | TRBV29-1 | CSVEDWGGLQYEQYF | TGCAGCGTTGAAGATTGGGGGGGGCTGCAATACGAGCAGTACTTC
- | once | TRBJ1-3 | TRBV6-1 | CASSPQGTGNTIYF | TGTGCCAGCAGTCCCCAGGGAACTGGAAACACCATATATTTT